Reported below is one T cell receptor (beta chain). This sample was included in a study of blood T cell repertoires in COVID-19. The wider study: Sources were T cells, B-cell-depleted T cells, or PBMCs; the material itself was cDNA or gDNA.

Sequencing was performed with immunoSEQ multiplex PCR; in TCRdb, only in-frame clones are kept and a portion is missing. The data show 140,000 or so clones, around 90% seen once. Trimming cost V 4 bases and J 0 bases, with 12 bases left between them. Germline-derived CDR1 and CDR2 are SGHVS and FQNEAQ. The CDR3 consists of 15 residues. The J gene is TRBJ1-1, the V gene TRBV7-8, with a possible D match to TRBD1 (5 bases). The TCR originated in a woman between 45 and 65 years old with acute or convalescent COVID-19. Sequencing was carried out using peripheral blood. The CDR3 loop reads CASSSRQLMNTEAFF. The CDR3 DNA sequence: TGTGCCAGCAGCTCTAGACAGCTAATGAACACTGAAGCTTTCTTT.